These T cell receptor beta chains were read from a single sample in a study of T cells in Graves' hyperthyroidism and ophthalmopathy. TCRdb reanalysed the multiplex PCR reads using MiXCR and keeps one entry per CDR3 protein. This sample has around 690,000 distinct CDR3 sequences, with 17% found just once. The sequenced sample consisted of blood. These receptors all stem from a man aged 50 to 59 with Graves' hyperthyroidism. CDR3s include the opening cysteine and the closing phenylalanine or tryptophan. D genes are given only for firm matches. A clone size is listed for some rows: how often the clone was seen (once, few, many), or a class if it is expanded.

clone_size,cdr3_length,v_call,j_call,d_call,cdr3_aa,cdr3_nt
many,15,TRBV27,TRBJ2-1,NA,CASSLGGPSGNEQFF,TGTGCCAGCAGTTTGGGGGGACCGAGCGGCAATGAGCAGTTCTTC
NA,14,TRBV7-9,TRBJ1-2,NA,CASSLEGIELGYTF,TGTGCCAGCAGCTTAGAAGGGATAGAGTTGGGCTACACCTTC
few,15,TRBV5-1,TRBJ2-1,TRBD1,CASSHGQGVRNEQFF,TGCGCCAGCAGCCATGGACAGGGGGTTCGCAATGAGCAGTTCTTC
few,14,TRBV27,TRBJ2-2,TRBD2,CATRGGSNTGELFF,TGTGCCACCCGTGGCGGGAGTAACACCGGGGAGCTGTTTTTT
many,16,TRBV7-3,TRBJ2-1,NA,CASSPTQRATYNEQFF,TGTGCCAGCAGCCCGACTCAGCGGGCCACCTACAATGAGCAGTTCTTC
many,14,TRBV6-5,TRBJ2-7,NA,CASSYSPGRYEQYF,TGTGCCAGCAGTTACTCGCCGGGACGCTACGAGCAGTACTTC
NA,15,TRBV28,TRBJ1-2,NA,CASSLSGQGYYGYTF,TGTGCCAGCAGTTTATCGGGGCAGGGGTACTATGGCTACACCTTC
NA,15,TRBV2,TRBJ2-1,TRBD2,CASSAGLAGVYEQFF,TGTGCCAGCAGTGCTGGACTAGCGGGAGTATATGAGCAGTTCTTC
many,15,TRBV7-6,TRBJ2-7,TRBD1,CASSRGQGRGYEQYF,TGTGCCAGCAGCCGCGGACAGGGCAGGGGGTACGAGCAGTACTTC
many,15,TRBV12-3/TRBV12-4,TRBJ2-7,TRBD2,CASGKGLAGGYEQYF,TGTGCCAGCGGGAAGGGACTAGCGGGTGGCTACGAGCAGTACTTC
many,16,TRBV6-1,TRBJ1-4,NA,CASSPRLDSLSEKLFF,TGTGCCAGCAGCCCAAGGCTAGACAGCTTATCCGAAAAACTGTTTTTT
few,16,TRBV14,TRBJ2-1,NA,CASSQERAQSYNEQFF,TGTGCCAGCAGCCAAGAAAGGGCCCAATCCTACAATGAGCAGTTCTTC
few,13,TRBV9,TRBJ2-3,NA,CASSGDPSDTQYF,TGTGCCAGCAGCGGGGACCCATCAGATACGCAGTATTTT
NA,17,TRBV4-1,TRBJ2-7,TRBD1,CASSQGRSGTGFYEQYF,TGCGCCAGCAGCCAAGGTCGATCGGGGACAGGGTTCTACGAGCAGTACTTC
NA,13,TRBV5-1,TRBJ1-1,NA,CASSLVANTGAFF,TGCGCCAGCAGCTTGGTGGCGAACACTGGAGCTTTCTTT
many,16,TRBV6-5,TRBJ1-4,NA,CASSYSNSNPGEKLFF,TGTGCCAGCAGTTACTCGAATTCGAATCCCGGGGAAAAACTGTTTTTT